The sequence of this T cell receptor (beta chain) was determined in a study of technical replicates of blood from several donors. The germline gives CDR1 SEHNR, CDR2 FQNEAQ (reference sequence). V was shortened by 2 bases and J by 4 bases, with 8 bases between the two germline ends. The CDR3 contains 13 residues. This clone has just a few counts. Data came from immunoSEQ multiplex PCR; TCRdb stores just in-frame clones and leaves some out. This sample has 60,000 to 75,000 clones; about 97% occur once, and the top ten carry 0.25% to 0.35%. The material sequenced was T cells isolated from PBMCs. The chain carries TRBV7-9 and TRBJ1-1; a weak D match, TRBD1 (5 bases). This receptor was obtained from a human donor in good health. CDR3 in amino acids: CASSLSDTTEAFF. DNA for the CDR3: TGTGCCAGCAGCTTATCGGACACCACTGAAGCTTTCTTT.